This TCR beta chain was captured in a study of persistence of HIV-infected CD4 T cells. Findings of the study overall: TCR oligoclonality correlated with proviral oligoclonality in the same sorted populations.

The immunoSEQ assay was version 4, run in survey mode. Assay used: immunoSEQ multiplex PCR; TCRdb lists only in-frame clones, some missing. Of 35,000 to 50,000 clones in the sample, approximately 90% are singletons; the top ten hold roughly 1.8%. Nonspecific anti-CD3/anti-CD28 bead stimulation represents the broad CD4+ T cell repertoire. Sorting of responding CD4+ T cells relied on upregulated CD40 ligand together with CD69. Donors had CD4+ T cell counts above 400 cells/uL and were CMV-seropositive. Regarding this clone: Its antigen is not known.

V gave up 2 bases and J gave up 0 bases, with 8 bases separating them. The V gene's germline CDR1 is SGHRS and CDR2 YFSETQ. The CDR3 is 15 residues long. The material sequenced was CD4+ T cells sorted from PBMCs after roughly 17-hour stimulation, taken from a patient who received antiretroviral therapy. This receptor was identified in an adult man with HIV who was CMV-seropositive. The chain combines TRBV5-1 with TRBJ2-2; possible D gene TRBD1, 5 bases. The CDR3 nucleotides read TGCGCCAGCAGCTTACAGGTCTCGAACACCGGGGAGCTGTTTTTT. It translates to CASSLQVSNTGELFF. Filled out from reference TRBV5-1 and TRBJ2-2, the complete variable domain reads KAGVTQTPRYLIKTRGQQVTLSCSPISGHRSVSWYQQTPGQGLQFLFEYFSETQRNKGNFPGRFSGRQFSNSRSEMNVSTLELGDSALYLCASSLQVSNTGELFFGEGSRLTVL.